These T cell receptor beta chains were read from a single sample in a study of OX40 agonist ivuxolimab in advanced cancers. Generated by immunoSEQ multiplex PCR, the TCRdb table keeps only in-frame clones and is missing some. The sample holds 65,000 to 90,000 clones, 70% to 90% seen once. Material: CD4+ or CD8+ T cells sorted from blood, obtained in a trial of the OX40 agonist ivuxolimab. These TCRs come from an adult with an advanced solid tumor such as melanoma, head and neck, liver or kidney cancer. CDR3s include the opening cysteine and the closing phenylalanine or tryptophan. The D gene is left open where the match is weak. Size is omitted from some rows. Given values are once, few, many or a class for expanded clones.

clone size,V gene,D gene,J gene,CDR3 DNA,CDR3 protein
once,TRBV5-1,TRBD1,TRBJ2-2,TGCGCCAGCAGCTTGGAGGGACAGGGCGGTATCGGGGAGCTGTTTTTT,CASSLEGQGGIGELFF
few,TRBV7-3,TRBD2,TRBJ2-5,TGTGCCAGCAGCTACATTAGCGGGAGACAGGAGACCCAGTACTTC,CASSYISGRQETQYF
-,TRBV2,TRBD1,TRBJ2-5,TGTGCCAGCAGTCCCCGACAGGGAGAAGAGACCCAGTACTTC,CASSPRQGEETQYF
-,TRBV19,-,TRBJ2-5,TGTGCCAGTAAACCGGGCGGTAGGGAGACCCAGTACTTC,CASKPGGRETQYF
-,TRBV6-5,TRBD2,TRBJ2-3,TGTGCCAGCAGTTATGAAACTAGCGGGAGTACAGATACGCAGTATTTT,CASSYETSGSTDTQYF
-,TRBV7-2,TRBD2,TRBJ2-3,TGTGCCAGCAGCCCCGCTAGCGGGAGGAGGGGCACAGATACGCAGTATTTT,CASSPASGRRGTDTQYF
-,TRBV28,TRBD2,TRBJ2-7,TGTGCCAGCAGTTTAGTGGGTTTGGGGACTAGCGGGAACTCCTACGAGCAGTACTTC,CASSLVGLGTSGNSYEQYF
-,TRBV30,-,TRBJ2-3,TGTGCCTGGAATAAGGGTAGCGCGGGCACAGATACGCAGTATTTT,CAWNKGSAGTDTQYF
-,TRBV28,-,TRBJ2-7,TGTGCCAGCAGTCAGCCCGACCTCTACGAGCAGTACTTC,CASSQPDLYEQYF
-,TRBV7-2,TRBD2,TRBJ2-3,TGTGCCAGCAGCCCAGCGGGGCTGGATACGCAGTATTTT,CASSPAGLDTQYF
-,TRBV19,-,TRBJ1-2,TGTGCCAGTAGTACGCTTGGAGAAGCTAACTATGGCTACACCTTC,CASSTLGEANYGYTF
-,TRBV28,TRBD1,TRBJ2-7,TGTGCCAGCAGTGTAATGACAGGGGGCGTCTCCTACGAGCAGTACTTC,CASSVMTGGVSYEQYF
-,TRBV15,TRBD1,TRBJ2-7,TGTGCCACCAGCAGAGTACAGGGGGCTCAAGAGCAGTACTTC,CATSRVQGAQEQYF
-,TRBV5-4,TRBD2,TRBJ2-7,TGTGCCAGCAGCGTGGGACTAGCCTACGAGCAGTACTTC,CASSVGLAYEQYF
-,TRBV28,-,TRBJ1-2,TGTGCCAGCACCACCGGGACCCTGGGCGGCTACACCTTC,CASTTGTLGGYTF
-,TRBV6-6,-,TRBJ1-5,TGTGCCAGCCGGCCCCGGACAGCGGATAGCAATCAGCCCCAGCATTTT,CASRPRTADSNQPQHF
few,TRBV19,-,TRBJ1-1,TGTGCCAGTATATATTGGGAAGCGGGAAGGAACACTGAAGCTTTCTTT,CASIYWEAGRNTEAFF
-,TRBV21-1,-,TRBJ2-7,TGTGCCAGCAGCAAATCCCGGGACAGATCTTACGAGCAGTACTTC,CASSKSRDRSYEQYF
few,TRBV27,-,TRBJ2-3,TGTGCCAGCAGTTTTGAGGGAGGACACACAGATACGCAGTATTTT,CASSFEGGHTDTQYF
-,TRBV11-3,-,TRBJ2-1,TGTGCCAGCAGCAAGACCAACAATGAGCAGTTCTTC,CASSKTNNEQFF
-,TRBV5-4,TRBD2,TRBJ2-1,TGTGCCAGCAGCAGACAAGGCCGTGGGACTAGCGGGAGTAATAATGAGCAGTTCTTC,CASSRQGRGTSGSNNEQFF
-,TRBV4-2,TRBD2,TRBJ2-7,TGTGCCAGCAGCCAAGGGCCAGCGGGAGTAAGCTACGAGCAGTACTTC,CASSQGPAGVSYEQYF
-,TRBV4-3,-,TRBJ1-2,TGCGCCAGCAGCCCCCCGGGGTTGGGTGGCTACACCTTC,CASSPPGLGGYTF
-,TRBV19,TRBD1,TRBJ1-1,TGTGCCAGTAGTAACCAGGGGGCTCGTACTGAAGCTTTCTTT,CASSNQGARTEAFF
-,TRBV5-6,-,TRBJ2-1,TGTGCCAGCTCCTCCGGGGGCCTCAAGCAGTTCTTC,CASSSGGLKQFF
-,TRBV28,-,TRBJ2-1,TGTGCCAGCAGGGTAGGGGGGGCTAGCGGTTACAATGAGCAGTTCTTC,CASRVGGASGYNEQFF
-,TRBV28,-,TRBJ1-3,TGTGCCAGCAGGTTAGGGGCCAGCTCTGGAAACACCATATATTTT,CASRLGASSGNTIYF
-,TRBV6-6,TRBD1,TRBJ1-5,TGTGCCAGCAGAAGCCCGGGACAGGGCCATCAGCCCCAGCATTTT,CASRSPGQGHQPQHF
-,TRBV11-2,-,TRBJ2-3,TGTGCCAGCAGTTGGGGGGCTCACGGCACAGATACGCAGTATTTT,CASSWGAHGTDTQYF
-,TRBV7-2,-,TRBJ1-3,TGTGCCAGCAGCATCTCTGGAAACACCATATATTTT,CASSISGNTIYF
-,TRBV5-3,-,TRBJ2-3,TGTGCCAGAAGCTTGGGTAGGTTAGGGGATACGCAGTATTTT,CARSLGRLGDTQYF
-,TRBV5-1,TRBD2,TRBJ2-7,TGCGCCAGCAGCTTGGCCGCGCCTAGCGGGAGTTACGAGCAGTACTTC,CASSLAAPSGSYEQYF
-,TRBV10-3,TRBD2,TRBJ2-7,TGTGCCATCAGTCGCGGTAGCGGGAGCCTCGAGCAGTACTTC,CAISRGSGSLEQYF
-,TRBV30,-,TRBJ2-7,TGTGCCTGGAGTGTGTCAGCCTACGAGCAGTACTTC,CAWSVSAYEQYF
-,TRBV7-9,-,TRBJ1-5,TGTGCCAGCAGCTTAGCGGGTTGGCAGCCCCAGCATTTT,CASSLAGWQPQHF
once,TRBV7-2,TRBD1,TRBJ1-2,TGTGCCAGCAGTCCTGACAGGGGGAATGGCTACACCTTC,CASSPDRGNGYTF
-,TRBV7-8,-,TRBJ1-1,TGTGCCAGCAGCTCGACCAACACTGAAGCTTTCTTT,CASSSTNTEAFF
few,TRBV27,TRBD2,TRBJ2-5,TGTGCCAGCAGGGCGGGAGGGCAGGCATGGGAGACCCAGTACTTC,CASRAGGQAWETQYF
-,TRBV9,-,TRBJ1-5,TGTGCCAGCTCCAAGAGCTCAGATCGCAATCAGCCCCAGCATTTT,CASSKSSDRNQPQHF
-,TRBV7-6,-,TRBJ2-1,TGTGCCAGCAGCTTAGGGGGTCGTGATGAGCAGTTCTTC,CASSLGGRDEQFF
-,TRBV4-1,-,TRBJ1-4,TGCGCCAGCAGCCAAAAGATAGACGGTCCTGCAACTAATGAAAAACTGTTTTTT,CASSQKIDGPATNEKLFF
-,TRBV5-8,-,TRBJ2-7,TGTGCCAGCAGCTTCGGCCCGGGAGCACCCTACGAGCAGTACTTC,CASSFGPGAPYEQYF
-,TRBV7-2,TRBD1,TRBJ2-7,TGTGCCAGCAGCGCAAAGACAGGGAACTCCTACGAGCAGTACTTC,CASSAKTGNSYEQYF
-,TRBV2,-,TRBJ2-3,TGTGCCAGCAGTGAGGATAGTAGGGCTACGCAGTATTTT,CASSEDSRATQYF
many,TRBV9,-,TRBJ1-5,TGTGCCAGCAGCGTAGCTAGTACCTTAAATCAGCCCCAGCATTTT,CASSVASTLNQPQHF
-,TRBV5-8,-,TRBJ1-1,TGTGCCAGCAGCTTGGGCAGGGATATGAACACTGAAGCTTTCTTT,CASSLGRDMNTEAFF
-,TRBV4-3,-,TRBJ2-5,TGCGCCAGCAGCCAAGTTCCAGGCCAACAAGAGACCCAGTACTTC,CASSQVPGQQETQYF
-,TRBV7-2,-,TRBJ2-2,TGTGCCAGCAGCTTAGAAGGGGAGCTGTTTTTT,CASSLEGELFF
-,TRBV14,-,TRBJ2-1,TGTGCCAGCAGCCGCGTCGTAGGGGGGAACCACAATGAGCAGTTCTTC,CASSRVVGGNHNEQFF
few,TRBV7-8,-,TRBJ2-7,TGTGCCAGCAGCGCTCCTAGTCCCCAAACCGAGCAGTACTTC,CASSAPSPQTEQYF
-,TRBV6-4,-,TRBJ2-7,TGTGCCAGCAGTGACTCATGCGCCCACGTATGGTACGAGCAGTACTTC,CASSDSCAHVWYEQYF
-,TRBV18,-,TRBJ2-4,TGTGCCAGCTCAGGGTACAGGGAAAACATTCAGTACTTC,CASSGYRENIQYF
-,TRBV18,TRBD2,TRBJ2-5,TGTGCCAGCTCCTACTTGGGTTGGCGGGAGGCGACCCAGTACTTC,CASSYLGWREATQYF
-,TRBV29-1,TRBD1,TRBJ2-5,TGCAGCGGCGGACAGGACGAAGAGACCCAGTACTTC,CSGGQDEETQYF
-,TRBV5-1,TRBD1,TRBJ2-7,TGCGCCAGCAGCTTGTCCGGGACAGCATACGAGCAGTACTTC,CASSLSGTAYEQYF
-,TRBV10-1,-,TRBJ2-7,TGCGCCAGCAGTGAGAAAGGGGGAGAGCAGTACTTC,CASSEKGGEQYF
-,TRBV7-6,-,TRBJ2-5,TGTGCCAGCAGCTTCCAAGAGACCCAGTACTTC,CASSFQETQYF
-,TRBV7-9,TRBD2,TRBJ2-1,TGTGCCAGCAGCTCCCGGGACTATTTCGGTGAGCAGTTCTTC,CASSSRDYFGEQFF
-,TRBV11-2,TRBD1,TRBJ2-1,TGTGCCAGCAGCTCCTGGACAGGGGGAAATGAGCAGTTCTTC,CASSSWTGGNEQFF